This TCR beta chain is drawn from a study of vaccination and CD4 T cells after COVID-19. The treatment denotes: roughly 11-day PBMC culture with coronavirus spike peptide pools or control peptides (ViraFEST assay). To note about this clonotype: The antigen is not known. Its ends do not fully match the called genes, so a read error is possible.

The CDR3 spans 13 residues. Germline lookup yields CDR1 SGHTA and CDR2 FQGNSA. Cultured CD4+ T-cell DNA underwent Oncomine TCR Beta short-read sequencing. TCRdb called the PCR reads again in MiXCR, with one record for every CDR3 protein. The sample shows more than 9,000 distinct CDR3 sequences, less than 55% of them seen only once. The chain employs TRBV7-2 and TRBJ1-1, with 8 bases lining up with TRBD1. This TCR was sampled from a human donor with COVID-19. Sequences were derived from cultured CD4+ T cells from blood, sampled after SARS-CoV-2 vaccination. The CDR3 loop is CASNFGQGERASF. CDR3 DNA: TGTGCCAGCAACTTTGGACAGGGCGAACGCGCTTCCTTT.